These 6 T cell receptor beta chains originate from one sample sequenced in a study of cytomegalovirus exposure and HLA in healthy donors. Sequenced by immunoSEQ multiplex PCR; TCRdb stores in-frame clones only, minus some. The sample records tens of thousands of clones, about 90% being singletons. Sequenced sample: PBMCs. These receptors all come from a woman between 18 and 29 years old in good health and CMV-seropositive.

CDR3 coding DNA: TGTGCCAGCAGTTCCGGGTGGAACACTGAAGCTTTCTTT. Its translation is CASSSGWNTEAFF. J is TRBJ1-1 and V is TRBV6-5, with D unresolved. Germline assignment: CDR1 MNHEY and CDR2 SVGAGI. Trimming removed 4 bases from V and 1 base from J, with 7 bases in between. This CDR3 has 13 residues.

This clone was detected once. The chain recombines TRBV13 with TRBJ2-5, with 9 bases aligning to TRBD2. This CDR3 region has 14 residues. Germline CDR1 is PRHDT and CDR2 is FYEKMQ (reference sequence). Trimming removed 8 bases from V and 1 base from J; junction bases left unmatched: 5. CDR3 coding DNA: TGTGCCAGCTCCCTTAGCGGGAGCCAAGAGACCCAGTACTTC. This gives the protein CASSLSGSQETQYF.

The J gene is TRBJ1-2, the V gene TRBV28; D not resolved. V shed 5 bases and J shed 4 bases, with 8 bases lying between them. CDR3 length: 12 residues. CDR1 MDHEN and CDR2 SYDVKM come from the germline V gene. The CDR3 nucleotides read TGTGCCAGCAGTCCCGGTGGCTATGGCTACACCTTC. Translating it yields CASSPGGYGYTF.

This clone appeared once. J is TRBJ2-5 and V is TRBV11-2; D gene uncertain. The CDR3 extends over 14 amino acids. The V end was cut by 1 base, the J end by 1 base, with 7 bases between. Germline CDR1 reads SGHAT; CDR2 reads FQNNGV. Written as DNA, the CDR3 is TGTGCCAGCAGCTTAGTGGTAGCCCAAGAGACCCAGTACTTC. This gives the protein CASSLVVAQETQYF.

V gene TRBV5-6 combines with J gene TRBJ2-1; 13 nucleotides line up with TRBD2. Germline V CDR1 and CDR2: SGHDT, YYEEEE. The CDR3 has 15 amino acids. V gave up 4 bases and J gave up 4 bases; unmatched junction bases: 2. The CDR3: CASSATSGGYNEQFF. The CDR3 DNA reads as TGTGCCAGCAGCGCGACTAGCGGGGGGTACAATGAGCAGTTCTTC.

CDR3 nucleotides: TGTGCCAGCAGCTTTTCCGGGACAGACATGAACACTGAAGCTTTCTTT. Its translation is CASSFSGTDMNTEAFF. The J gene is TRBJ1-1, the V gene TRBV14; 7 nucleotides line up with TRBD1. V lost 5 bases and J lost 0; bases outside the gene matches: 9. The CDR3 length is 16 residues. The germline V gene encodes CDR1 SGHDN and CDR2 FVKESK.